This T cell receptor beta chain appears in the sequencing data of a study of cytomegalovirus exposure and HLA in healthy donors. Comment on this clone: Its antigen is currently unknown.

Study conclusions and caveats: Researchers left out some V segments, among them TRBV6-2 and TRBV6-3, as indistinguishable.

The PCR made use of 60 Vbeta and 13 Jbeta primers. TCRdb's table, derived via immunoSEQ multiplex PCR, lists solely in-frame clones and lacks some. The table lists about 130,000 clones, roughly 85% of them singletons. CDR3 length: 16 residues. The V gene's germline CDR1 is LNHDA and CDR2 SQIVND (reference sequence). The ends were cut back, 6 bases at V and 1 base at J, with 16 bases in the middle. The clonotype comes from a man in his forties in good health and CMV-seropositive. What was sequenced was PBMCs. This chain joins TRBV19 and TRBJ2-1; TRBD2 might be the D (5 bases). The CDR3: CASRLSDFGSYNEQFF. For the CDR3, the DNA is TGTGCCAGTAGGCTCTCGGACTTCGGATCCTACAATGAGCAGTTCTTC.